The 19 T cell receptor beta chains in this list originate from one sample, sequenced in a study of T cell changes during pregnancy in multiple sclerosis. The protocol was immunoSEQ multiplex PCR, while the TCRdb copy is restricted to in-frame clones and leaves out a portion. The sample yields some 40,000 clones, about 90% seen once. The sample was peripheral blood, taken in the second trimester of pregnancy. The receptors were sampled from a female donor in good health, enrolled as a control in a pregnancy study.

The CDR3 loop reads CASFKPTGGSTEAFF. CDR3 coding DNA: TGTGCCAGCTTTAAACCCACAGGGGGCTCTACTGAAGCTTTCTTT. V gene TRBV5-8 combines with J gene TRBJ1-1, with TRBD1 identical over 9 bases. Trimming removed 7 bases from V and 5 bases from J; junction bases left unmatched: 12. The germline gives CDR1 SGHTS, CDR2 YDEGEE. The CDR3 has 15 residues.

This clone was counted a single time. The rearrangement links TRBV5-8 to TRBJ2-1; 10 positions agree with TRBD2. V was clipped by 0 bases and J by 2 bases; unmatched bases: 5. The CDR3 is 17 amino acids. The germline CDR1 and CDR2 sequences are SGHTS and YDEGEE. CDR3 region: CASSLVPSGRAYNEQFF. The CDR3 DNA reads TGTGCCAGCAGCTTGGTGCCTAGCGGGAGAGCCTACAATGAGCAGTTCTTC.

This chain joins TRBV4-1 and TRBJ1-4; D is ambiguous. The CDR3 consists of 16 residues. The germline V and J ends were trimmed by 4 bases and 7 bases, with 19 bases remaining between them. CDR1 and CDR2 from the germline V gene are MGHRA and YSYEKL. Here the CDR3 DNA reads TGCGCCAGCAGCCCTCGTCCCGGGTCCAAAGGTGAAAAACTGTTTTTT. This sequence encodes CASSPRPGSKGEKLFF.

This clone was recorded once. V gene TRBV5-6 combines with J gene TRBJ1-5; D is undetermined. Looked up from germline, CDR1 is SGHDT and CDR2 is YYEEEE. The CDR3 totals 12 residues. V was trimmed by 2 bases and J by 4 bases, leaving 4 bases between them. The CDR3 here is CASSFVNQPQHF. As DNA, the CDR3 is TGTGCCAGCAGCTTTGTAAATCAGCCCCAGCATTTT. Variable domain in full (rest from reference TRBV5-6 and TRBJ1-5): DAGVTQSPTHLIKTRGQQVTLRCSPKSGHDTVSWYQQALGQGPQFIFQYYEEEERQRGNFPDRFSGHQFPNYSSELNVNALLLGDSALYLCASSFVNQPQHFGDGTRLSIL.

The chain recombines TRBV30 with TRBJ1-4; TRBD1 aligns across 10 bases. Germline trimming cut 0 bases from V and 8 bases from J; bases unmatched to any gene: 9. The V gene's germline CDR1 is GTSNPN and CDR2 SVGIG (reference sequence). There are 16 residues in the CDR3. CDR3 nucleotide sequence: TGTGCCTGGAGTGTATTGAGGGACAGGGGAGGCGAAAAACTGTTTTTT. This gives the protein CAWSVLRDRGGEKLFF.

The chain joins TRBV2 to TRBJ2-1; a weak D match, TRBD2 (5 bases). Germline V gene sequence: CDR1 SNHLY, CDR2 FYNNEI. V was shortened by 2 bases and J by 5 bases, with 13 bases between the two germline ends. The CDR3 sequence is 15 residues long. The CDR3 coding sequence is TGTGCCAGCAGTGAACTGAGGGCCTCTCACAATGAGCAGTTCTTC. The encoded protein is CASSELRASHNEQFF. The full variable domain, its missing parts supplied by reference TRBV2 and TRBJ2-1, is EPEVTQTPSHQVTQMGQEVILRCVPISNHLYFYWYRQILGQKVEFLVSFYNNEISEKSEIFDDQFSVERPDGSNFTLKIRSTKLEDSAMYFCASSELRASHNEQFFGPGTRLTVL.

J is TRBJ1-6 and V is TRBV5-5; D is undetermined. V shed 0 bases and J shed 8 bases, with 6 bases lying between them. The CDR3 covers 13 residues. Germline V gives CDR1 SGHKS, CDR2 YYEKEE (reference sequence). CDR3 bases: TGTGCCAGCAGCTTGGTTCGCGATTCACCCCTCCACTTT. It translates to CASSLVRDSPLHF.

The V call is TRBV5-1, the J call TRBJ2-7; D might be TRBD2 (5 bases). CDR1 and CDR2 from the germline V gene are SGHRS and YFSETQ. V dropped 3 bases and J dropped 1 base, with 11 bases sitting between them. The CDR3 has 14 amino acids. The CDR3 loop is CASSSPEGSYEQYF. Here the CDR3 DNA reads TGCGCCAGCAGCTCCCCCGAGGGATCCTACGAGCAGTACTTC. The whole variable domain, remainder taken from reference TRBV5-1 and TRBJ2-7, is KAGVTQTPRYLIKTRGQQVTLSCSPISGHRSVSWYQQTPGQGLQFLFEYFSETQRNKGNFPGRFSGRQFSNSRSEMNVSTLELGDSALYLCASSSPEGSYEQYFGPGTRLTVT.

J is TRBJ2-1 and V is TRBV18, with 8 bases identical to TRBD1. V dropped 8 bases and J dropped 7; count of bases not matched to a gene: 7. This CDR3 is built from 13 residues. Germline-derived CDR1 and CDR2 are KGHSH and LQKENI. The CDR3 region is CASLTNRGNEQFF. The CDR3 DNA sequence: TGTGCCAGCCTAACAAACAGGGGGAATGAGCAGTTCTTC.

The V gene is TRBV10-3, the J gene TRBJ2-7, with D perhaps matching TRBD1 (5 bases). V was clipped by 2 bases and J by 0 bases, with 8 bases between them. The CDR3 runs 14 residues. CDR1 ENHRY and CDR2 SYGVKD come from the germline V gene. In nucleotides, the CDR3 is TGTGCCATCAGTGAGGACAGTTTCTCCTACGAGCAGTACTTC. Residues: CAISEDSFSYEQYF.

This chain connects TRBV29-1 to TRBJ1-2; the match to TRBD1 covers 9 bases. Germline V gene data show CDR1 as SQVTM and CDR2 as ANQGSEA. Unmatched junction bases numbered 15, after V lost 5 bases and J lost 2 bases. CDR3 size: 17 residues. CDR3 in DNA: TGCAGCGTTATGCCCCCCATTGACAGGGGGTCGAACTATGGCTACACCTTC. Translation gives CSVMPPIDRGSNYGYTF.

This chain uses TRBV30 with TRBJ2-1, with 8 bases fitting TRBD2. V trimming: 1 base; J trimming: 9 bases; junction bases outside the gene matches: 5. Germline CDR1 and CDR2: GTSNPN and SVGIG (reference sequence). The CDR3 length is 13 residues. The CDR3 DNA sequence: TGTGCCTGGAGTGATGGGCTAGCGGGTGAGCAGTTCTTC. Protein: CAWSDGLAGEQFF.

This sequence joins TRBV5-1 and TRBJ2-3; D is ambiguous. This CDR3 comprises 14 residues. The ends were cut back, 2 bases at V and 6 bases at J, with 13 bases in the middle. Germline V gives CDR1 SGHRS, CDR2 YFSETQ. The CDR3 DNA reads as TGCGCCAGCAGCTTAGCTCTTGCTATGGATACGCAGTATTTT. Protein: CASSLALAMDTQYF.

This clone was counted a single time. The chain joins TRBV5-4 to TRBJ1-1; TRBD1 aligns across 7 bases. Germline CDR1 SGHNT, CDR2 YYREEE (reference sequence). The CDR3 is made up of 15 amino acids. V was clipped by 4 bases and J by 6 bases; unmatched bases: 12. The CDR3 bases are TGTGCCAGCAGCCGTGACCCGACAGGGACGGCTGAAGCTTTCTTT. It encodes CASSRDPTGTAEAFF.

The chain joins TRBV10-3 to TRBJ2-5, with D possibly matching TRBD1 (6 bases). This CDR3 comprises 13 residues. V shed 7 bases and J shed 2 bases, with 11 bases lying between them. Germline values: CDR1 ENHRY, CDR2 SYGVKD. In DNA form, the CDR3 reads TGTGCCATCAACCCGGACAGACAAGAGACCCAGTACTTC. Encoded protein: CAINPDRQETQYF.

This sequence joins TRBV6-1 and TRBJ2-7; tentatively, D is TRBD1 (6 bases). The CDR3 covers 14 residues. Germline CDR1 is MNHNS and CDR2 is SASEGT. V was pared by 2 bases and J by 3 bases, with 11 bases between. The CDR3 loop reads CASSETGQRYEQYF. The CDR3 DNA follows: TGTGCCAGCAGTGAAACCGGACAGCGCTACGAGCAGTACTTC.

This chain joins TRBV19 and TRBJ2-2; no firm D call. Trimming shortened V by 1 base and J by 7 bases, and 7 bases separated the two germline ends. Germline V gene lookup returns CDR1 LNHDA and CDR2 SQIVND (reference sequence). This CDR3 comprises 13 residues. The CDR3 nucleotides read TGTGCCAGTAGTATAGTAGATCGCGGGGAGCTGTTTTTT. This gives the protein CASSIVDRGELFF.

The chain is built from TRBV28 and TRBJ1-5, with D uncertain. Germline V gene lookup returns CDR1 MDHEN and CDR2 SYDVKM. V was pared by 6 bases and J by 0 bases, with 12 bases between. The CDR3 totals 15 residues. CDR3 in DNA: TGTGCCAGCAGACACGGAGAGTATAGCAATCAGCCCCAGCATTTT. Protein product: CASRHGEYSNQPQHF.

The chain has TRBV4-2 and TRBJ2-7; D may be TRBD1 (5 bases). The germline CDR1 and CDR2 sequences are LGHNA and YNFKEQ. Deletions cut 0 bases from V and 3 bases from J, with 9 bases between. The CDR3 loop spans 14 amino acids. Here the CDR3 reads CASSQDLGHYEQYF. In DNA, the CDR3 is TGTGCCAGCAGCCAAGACCTCGGACACTACGAGCAGTACTTC.